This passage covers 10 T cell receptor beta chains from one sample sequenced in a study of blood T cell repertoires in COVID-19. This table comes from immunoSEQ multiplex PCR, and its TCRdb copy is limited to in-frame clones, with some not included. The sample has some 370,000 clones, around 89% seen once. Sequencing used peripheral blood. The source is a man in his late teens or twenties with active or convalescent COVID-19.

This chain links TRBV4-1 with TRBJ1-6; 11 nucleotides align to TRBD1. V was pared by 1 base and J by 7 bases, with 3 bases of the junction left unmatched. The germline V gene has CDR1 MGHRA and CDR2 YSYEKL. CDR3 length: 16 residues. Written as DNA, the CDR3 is TGCGCCAGCAGCCAAGGGGACAGGGGGGGCAATTCACCCCTCCACTTT. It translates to CASSQGDRGGNSPLHF.

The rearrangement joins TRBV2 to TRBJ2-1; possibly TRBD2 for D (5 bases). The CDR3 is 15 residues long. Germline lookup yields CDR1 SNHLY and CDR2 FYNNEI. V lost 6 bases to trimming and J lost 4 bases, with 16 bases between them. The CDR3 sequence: CASRGLGSAYNEQFF. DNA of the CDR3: TGTGCCAGCAGGGGGTTGGGTAGCGCATACAATGAGCAGTTCTTC.

The CDR3 loop reads CASSPGTDRNTEAFF. The CDR3, as DNA: TGTGCCAGCTCACCGGGAACGGACAGGAACACTGAAGCTTTCTTT. The rearrangement joins TRBV18 to TRBJ1-1; D is possibly TRBD1 (6 bases). The CDR3 sequence is 15 residues long. Germline V gene lookup returns CDR1 KGHSH and CDR2 LQKENI. V lost 3 bases to trimming and J lost 1 base, with 12 bases between them. Based on the CDR3 plus reference TRBV18 and TRBJ1-1, the full variable domain is NAGVMQNPRHLVRRRGQEARLRCSPMKGHSHVYWYRQLPEEGLKFMVYLQKENIIDESGMPKERFSAEFPKEGPSILRIQQVVRGDSAAYFCASSPGTDRNTEAFFGQGTRLTVV.

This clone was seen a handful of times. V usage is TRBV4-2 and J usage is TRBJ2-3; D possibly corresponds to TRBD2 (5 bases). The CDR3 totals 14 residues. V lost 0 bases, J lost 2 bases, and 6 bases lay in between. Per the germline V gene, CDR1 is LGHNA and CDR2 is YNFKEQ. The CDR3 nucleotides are TGTGCCAGCAGCCAAGAGACTACCACAGATACGCAGTATTTT. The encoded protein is CASSQETTTDTQYF.

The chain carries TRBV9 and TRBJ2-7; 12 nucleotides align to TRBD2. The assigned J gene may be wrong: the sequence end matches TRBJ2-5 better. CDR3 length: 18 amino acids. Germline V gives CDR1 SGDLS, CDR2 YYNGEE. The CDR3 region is CASSLRSLAGGPKETQYF. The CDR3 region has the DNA TGTGCCAGCAGCCTTAGATCGCTAGCGGGGGGGCCGAAGGAGACCCAGTACTTC.

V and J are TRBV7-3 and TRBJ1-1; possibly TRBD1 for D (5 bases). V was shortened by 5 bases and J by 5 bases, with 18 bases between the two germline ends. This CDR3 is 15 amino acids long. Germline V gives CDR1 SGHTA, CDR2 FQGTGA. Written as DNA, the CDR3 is TGTGCCAGCAGCCCCCTCGGGAGGGGTTGGACTGAAGCTTTCTTT. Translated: CASSPLGRGWTEAFF. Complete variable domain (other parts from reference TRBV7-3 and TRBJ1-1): GAGVSQTPSNKVTEKGKYVELRCDPISGHTALYWYRQSLGQGPEFLIYFQGTGAADDSGLPNDRFFAVRPEGSVSTLKIQRTERGDSAVYLCASSPLGRGWTEAFFGQGTRLTVV.

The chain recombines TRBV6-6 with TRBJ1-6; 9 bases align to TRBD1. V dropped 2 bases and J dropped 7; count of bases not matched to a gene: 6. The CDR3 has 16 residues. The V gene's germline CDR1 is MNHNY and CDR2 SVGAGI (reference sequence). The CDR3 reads CASSYLGQGGNSPLHF. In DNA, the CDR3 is TGTGCCAGCAGTTACCTGGGACAGGGCGGAAATTCACCCCTCCACTTT.

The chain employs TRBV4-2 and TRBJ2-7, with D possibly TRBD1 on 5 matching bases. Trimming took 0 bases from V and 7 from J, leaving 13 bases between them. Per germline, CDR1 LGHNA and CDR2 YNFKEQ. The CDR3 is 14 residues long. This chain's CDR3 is CASSQEGASWEQYF. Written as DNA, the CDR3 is TGTGCCAGCAGCCAAGAAGGGGCGTCCTGGGAGCAGTACTTC.

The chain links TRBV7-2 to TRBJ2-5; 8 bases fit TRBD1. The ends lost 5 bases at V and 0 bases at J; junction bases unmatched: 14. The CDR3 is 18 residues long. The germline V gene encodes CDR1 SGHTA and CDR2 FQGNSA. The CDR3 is CASSHRTGTSVYQETQYF. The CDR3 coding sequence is TGTGCCAGCAGCCATCGGACAGGGACCTCCGTTTACCAAGAGACCCAGTACTTC.

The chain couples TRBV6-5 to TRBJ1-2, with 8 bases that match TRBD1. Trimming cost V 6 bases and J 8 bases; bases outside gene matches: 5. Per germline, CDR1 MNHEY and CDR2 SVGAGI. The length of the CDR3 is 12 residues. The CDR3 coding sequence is TGTGCCAGCAGCAACAGGGGGTACGGCTACACCTTC. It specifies CASSNRGYGYTF.